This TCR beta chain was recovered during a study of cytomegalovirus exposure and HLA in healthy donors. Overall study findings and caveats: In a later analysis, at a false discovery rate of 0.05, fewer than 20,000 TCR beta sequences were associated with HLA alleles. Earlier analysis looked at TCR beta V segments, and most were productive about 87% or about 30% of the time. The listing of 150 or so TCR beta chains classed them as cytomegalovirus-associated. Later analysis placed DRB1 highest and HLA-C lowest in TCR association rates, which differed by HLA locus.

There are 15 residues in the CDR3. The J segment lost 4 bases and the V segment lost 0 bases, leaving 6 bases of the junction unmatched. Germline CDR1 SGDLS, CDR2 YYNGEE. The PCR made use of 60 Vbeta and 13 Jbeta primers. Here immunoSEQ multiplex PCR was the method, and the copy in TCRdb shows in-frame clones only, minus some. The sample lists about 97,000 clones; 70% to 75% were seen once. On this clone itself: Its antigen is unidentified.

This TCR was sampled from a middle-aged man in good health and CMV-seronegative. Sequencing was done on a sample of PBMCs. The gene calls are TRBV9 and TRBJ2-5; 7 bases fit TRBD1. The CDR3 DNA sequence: TGTGCCAGCAGCGTAGGAGCAGGGGGAACAGAGACCCAGTACTTC. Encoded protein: CASSVGAGGTETQYF.